This TCR beta chain was sequenced during a study of blood T cell repertoires in COVID-19. The data were produced by immunoSEQ multiplex PCR, yet TCRdb's version contains in-frame clones alone and is incomplete. The table records 150,000 to 200,000 clones, about 85% of them present only once. The CDR3 covers 16 residues. V was pared by 7 bases and J by 7 bases, with 20 bases between. Germline V gene data show CDR1 as SNHLY and CDR2 as FYNNEI. The sample taken for sequencing was peripheral blood. This chain uses TRBV2 with TRBJ1-6; maybe TRBD1 (6 bases). The TCR was taken from a man aged 55 to 69 with active or convalescent COVID-19. This CDR3 is CASNRDGELRNSPLHF. In nucleotides, the CDR3 is TGTGCCAGCAACAGGGACGGGGAGTTGCGGAATTCACCCCTCCACTTT. Full variable domain (outside the CDR3, taken from reference TRBV2 and TRBJ1-6): EPEVTQTPSHQVTQMGQEVILRCVPISNHLYFYWYRQILGQKVEFLVSFYNNEISEKSEIFDDQFSVERPDGSNFTLKIRSTKLEDSAMYFCASNRDGELRNSPLHFGNGTRLTVT.